Here is one T cell receptor beta chain with its context. The sample comes from a study of T cells expressing NK-cell markers. Germline CDR1 and CDR2: SEHNR and FQNEAQ (reference sequence). This CDR3 has 12 amino acids. No DNA is given; TCRdb re-called the 5' RACE reads and lists each CDR3 protein once. This sample's clone table lists about 390,000 distinct CDR3 sequences. This TCR was recovered from a woman aged 45 to 65 in good health. Sample: blood T cells: a sorted CD56 or NKG2C T cell subset, CD4+ or CD8+ T cells, or bulk PBMC T cells (not recorded which). The rearrangement uses TRBV7-9 and TRBJ1-2. CDR3 in amino acids: CASSLGTNGYTF.